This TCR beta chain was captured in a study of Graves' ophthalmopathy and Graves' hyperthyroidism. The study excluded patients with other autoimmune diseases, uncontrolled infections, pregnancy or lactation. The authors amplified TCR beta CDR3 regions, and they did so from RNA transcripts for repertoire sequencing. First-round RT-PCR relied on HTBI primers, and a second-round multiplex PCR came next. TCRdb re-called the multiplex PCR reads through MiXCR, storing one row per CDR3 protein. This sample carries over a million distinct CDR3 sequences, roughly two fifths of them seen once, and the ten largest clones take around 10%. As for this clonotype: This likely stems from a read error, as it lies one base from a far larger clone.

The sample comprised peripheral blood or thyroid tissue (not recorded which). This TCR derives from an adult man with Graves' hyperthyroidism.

CDR3 sequence (DNA): TGTGCCAGCAGTGAGGGCGGGGGGCTGTTTTTT. It yields the protein CASSEGGGLFF. V usage is TRBV7-3 and J usage is TRBJ2-2; 7 positions match TRBD2. The CDR3 totals 11 residues. In germline, CDR1 is SGHTA, CDR2 FQGTGA. Supplemented by reference TRBV7-3 and TRBJ2-2, the full variable domain reads GAGVSQTPSNKVTEKGKYVELRCDPISGHTALYWYRQSLGQGPEFLIYFQGTGAADDSGLPNDRFFAVRPEGSVSTLKIQRTERGDSAVYLCASSEGGGLFFGEGSRLTVL.